What follows are 28 T cell receptor beta chains derived from one specimen sequenced in a study of spatial heterogeneity in lung cancer. Study-wide findings and caveats: Tumors with more nonsynonymous mutations had more expanded intratumoral alpha and beta TCRs.

A single record per CDR3 protein comes from TCRdb applying MiXCR to the 5' RACE reads. The sample lists about 3,900 distinct CDR3 sequences; 4.1% were seen once. Time point reported: sample taken at primary tumor resection. Their specific antigens are unknown. The sequences come from lung tumor tissue, collected at surgery. These receptors were obtained from a male donor with early-stage non-small cell lung cancer.

This clonotype is categorized as medium-sized. The gene calls are TRBV24-1 and TRBJ2-5; TRBD1 matches 11 bases. Germline V gene sequence: CDR1 KGHDR, CDR2 SFDVKD. The CDR3 loop spans 15 amino acids. V shed 3 bases, J shed 5 bases, and the junction held 4 bases outside the gene matches. The CDR3 sequence: CATSDVGTGGETQYF. The CDR3 bases are TGTGCCACCAGTGATGTCGGGACAGGGGGTGAGACCCAGTACTTC.

This clonotype showed up many times. The chain joins TRBV6-2 or TRBV6-3 to TRBJ2-3, with 9 bases that match TRBD2. The ends lost 2 bases at V and 3 bases at J; junction bases unmatched: 6. The CDR3 loop spans 16 amino acids. Germline CDR1 reads MNHEY; CDR2 reads SVGEGT. The CDR3 DNA reads TGTGCCAGCAGTTACACCCTGACTAGCGGAACAGATACGCAGTATTTT. This codes for CASSYTLTSGTDTQYF.

This clonotype was found many times. The CDR3 loop is CSARTGSSPLHF. CDR3 nucleotide sequence: TGCAGTGCCAGGACAGGGAGCTCACCCCTCCACTTT. V usage is TRBV20-1 and J usage is TRBJ1-6; 8 bases are shared with TRBD1. V lost 6 bases, J lost 10 bases, and 5 bases stayed unmatched. From germline, CDR1 is DFQATT and CDR2 SNEGSKA (reference sequence). The CDR3 totals 12 residues.

The genes are TRBV10-2 and TRBJ2-1, with TRBD2 identical over 10 bases. V shed 0 bases, J shed 5 bases, and the junction held 7 bases outside the gene matches. The germline V gene encodes CDR1 WSHSY and CDR2 SAAADI. The CDR3 is 17 amino acids. The CDR3 is CASSESLGLAGDNEQFF. As DNA, the CDR3 is TGCGCCAGCAGTGAGTCCCTTGGGCTAGCGGGGGACAATGAGCAGTTCTTC.

This clonotype was recorded many times. The junction and the germline gene differ at one end; a read error may be behind it. The rearrangement links TRBV2 to TRBJ2-3; a possible D gene is TRBD2 (6 bases). This CDR3 comprises 19 residues. Germline assignment: CDR1 SNHLY and CDR2 FYNNEI. The CDR3 DNA sequence: TGTGCCAGCGGTGATAAGCGGGTGACCGACCTCCCACCTTTAAATACGCAGTATTTT. This codes for CASGDKRVTDLPPLNTQYF.

This clonotype was recorded many times. The chain joins TRBV29-1 to TRBJ2-7; possible D gene TRBD1, 6 bases. The V end was cut by 5 bases, the J end by 5 bases, with 10 bases between. Germline-derived CDR1 and CDR2 are SQVTM and ANQGSEA. The CDR3 length is 11 residues. The CDR3 nucleotides read TGCAGCGTTATCCACAGGGACGAGCAGTACGTC. This codes for CSVIHRDEQYV.

By its share, this clonotype is medium-sized. The J gene is TRBJ1-5, the V gene TRBV27, with D maybe TRBD1 (5 bases). V dropped 9 bases and J dropped 4 bases, with 16 bases sitting between them. The length of the CDR3 is 14 residues. From germline, CDR1 is MNHEY and CDR2 SMNVEV (reference sequence). In DNA form, the CDR3 reads TGTGCCAGGGAACGTGGGGACGGGAATCAGCCCCAGCATTTT. It specifies CARERGDGNQPQHF.

In this sample, this clonotype turned up many times. This sequence joins TRBV5-4 and TRBJ2-3; D gene unclear. Between the trimmed V and J ends, which lost 4 bases and 1 base, there was a span of 16 bases. The CDR3 extends over 16 amino acids. Looked up from germline, CDR1 is SGHNT and CDR2 is YYREEE (reference sequence). Here the CDR3 reads CASSPRPDEGTDTQYF. In DNA form, the CDR3 reads TGTGCCAGCAGCCCCAGACCGGACGAGGGCACAGATACGCAGTATTTT.

In its sample, this clonotype is medium-sized (0.01 to 0.1%). The rearrangement links TRBV5-6 to TRBJ2-7, with D possibly called TRBD1 or TRBD2 (5 bases each). From germline, CDR1 is SGHDT and CDR2 YYEEEE. The CDR3 is 16 residues long. V was trimmed by 5 bases and J by 4 bases, leaving 22 bases between them. Here the CDR3 DNA reads TGTGCCAGCAGGGGACCTAGGACTCCCAATGATTACGAGCAGTACGTC. Its translation is CASRGPRTPNDYEQYV.

In its sample, this clonotype ranks as medium-sized. This chain links TRBV5-4 with TRBJ2-2; D is possibly TRBD1 or TRBD2 (5 bases each). CDR1 SGHNT and CDR2 YYREEE come from the germline V gene (reference sequence). The CDR3 has 16 amino acids. V dropped 0 bases and J dropped 1 base, with 10 bases sitting between them. CDR3 sequence: CASSLAGRRNTGELFF. The CDR3 coding sequence is TGTGCCAGCAGCTTGGCGGGACGGCGGAACACCGGGGAGCTGTTTTTT.

The chain recombines TRBV11-2 with TRBJ2-1, with 8 bases that match TRBD1. The CDR3 runs to 15 residues. CDR1 and CDR2 from the germline V gene are SGHAT and FQNNGV. J was trimmed by 6 bases and V by 2 bases; bases with no gene match: 6. The CDR3 DNA reads TGTGCCAGCAGCTTAAACAGGGGGTCCGGCAATGAGCAGTTCTTC. Its translation is CASSLNRGSGNEQFF.

Within the sample, this clonotype is medium-sized (0.01 to 0.1%). The chain is built from TRBV28 and TRBJ1-6; D possibly corresponds to TRBD1 (5 bases). The CDR3 length is 18 residues. Germline V CDR1 and CDR2: MDHEN, SYDVKM. Trimming stripped 6 bases from V and 4 bases from J, with 22 bases between. This CDR3 is CASRWLGYPQDYNSPLHF. The CDR3 nucleotides read TGTGCCAGCAGATGGTTGGGATACCCACAGGATTATAATTCACCCCTCCACTTT.

This clonotype was recorded at least ten times. V usage is TRBV7-2 and J usage is TRBJ1-5, with D tentatively TRBD1 (5 bases). The CDR3 runs to 14 residues. V dropped 4 bases and J dropped 7 bases, with 14 bases sitting between them. Germline V lookup: CDR1 SGHTA, CDR2 FQGNSA. The CDR3 coding sequence is TGTGCCAGCAGCTCTCTGGGGGGTGGACAGCCCCAGCATTTT. Encoded protein: CASSSLGGGQPQHF.

The chain has TRBV5-1 and TRBJ2-3; TRBD1 matches 9 bases. Trimming cost V 4 bases and J 5 bases; bases outside gene matches: 2. In germline, CDR1 is SGHRS, CDR2 YFSETQ. The CDR3 runs 13 residues. The CDR3 loop reads CASSPTGGDTQYF. CDR3 coding DNA: TGCGCCAGCAGCCCGACAGGGGGAGATACGCAGTATTTT.

In its sample, this clonotype was seen many times. The chain is built from TRBV4-1 and TRBJ2-1; 11 nucleotides align to TRBD1. CDR3 length: 14 amino acids. Germline CDR1 reads MGHRA; CDR2 reads YSYEKL. J was trimmed by 6 bases and V by 4 bases; bases with no gene match: 2. CDR3 region: CASSRDRGVNEQFF. As DNA, the CDR3 is TGCGCCAGCAGCCGGGACAGGGGGGTCAATGAGCAGTTCTTC.

The V and J genes are TRBV6-1 and TRBJ1-2; D unclear. The length of the CDR3 is 13 residues. Per germline, CDR1 MNHNS and CDR2 SASEGT. V lost 3 bases and J 8 bases, leaving 13 bases between the germline ends. The CDR3 DNA reads as TGTGCCAGCAGTGAGTCGGGGAGGGAAGGCTACACCTTC. This gives the protein CASSESGREGYTF.

By sample share, this clonotype is large. For the CDR3, the DNA is TGTGCCAGCAGTTTAGCCAACAGTAAGAGTCCCTGCTCCTACGAGCAGTACGTC. Translation gives CASSLANSKSPCSYEQYV. The V and J genes are TRBV27 and TRBJ2-7; D is unclear. Trimming took 2 bases from V and 0 from J, leaving 20 bases between them. CDR3 length: 18 amino acids. From germline, CDR1 is MNHEY and CDR2 SMNVEV (reference sequence).

This clonotype qualifies as medium-sized. The CDR3 nucleotides read TGCAGTGCTGCTCAAGAGTGGACTGAAGCTTTCTTT. This translates into CSAAQEWTEAFF. The chain carries TRBV20-1 and TRBJ1-1, with unresolved D. Deletions cut 5 bases from V and 5 bases from J, with 12 bases between. The germline gives CDR1 DFQATT, CDR2 SNEGSKA (reference sequence). This CDR3 has 12 amino acids.

This clonotype is medium-sized in the sample. This chain connects TRBV20-1 to TRBJ2-1; 8 bases line up with TRBD2. The CDR3 length is 11 residues. The J segment lost 9 bases and the V segment lost 2 bases, leaving 0 bases of the junction unmatched. Germline V CDR1 and CDR2: DFQATT, SNEGSKA (reference sequence). This CDR3 is CSARTSGEQFF. In nucleotides, the CDR3 is TGCAGTGCTAGAACTAGCGGTGAGCAGTTCTTC.

This clonotype was seen many times. The V call is TRBV6-5, the J call TRBJ2-2, with no clear D. V lost 7 bases, J lost 1 base, and 16 bases lay in between. In germline, CDR1 is MNHEY, CDR2 SVGAGI. The CDR3 runs to 16 residues. The CDR3: CASTSEKFRNTGELFF. The CDR3 coding sequence is TGTGCCAGCACCTCCGAGAAGTTCCGGAACACCGGGGAGCTGTTTTTT.

By sample fraction, this clonotype is medium-sized. The chain uses TRBV4-2 and TRBJ1-1, with TRBD1 matching over 7 bases. The CDR3 runs 14 residues. The trim removed 2 bases at V and 7 bases at J, leaving 7 bases unmatched. From germline, CDR1 is LGHNA and CDR2 YNFKEQ. CDR3 coding DNA: TGTGCCAGCAGCCAACCCGGGACAGTTATTGAAGCTTTCTTT. Translation: CASSQPGTVIEAFF.

This rearrangement joins TRBV29-1 to TRBJ1-2; D is ambiguous. The CDR3 consists of 12 residues. Trimming removed 8 bases from V and 2 bases from J, with 12 bases in between. Germline values: CDR1 SQVTM, CDR2 ANQGSEA. This chain's CDR3 is CSSRTENYGYTF. The CDR3 DNA follows: TGCAGCTCCCGGACGGAAAACTATGGCTACACCTTC.

This clonotype was found many times. V usage is TRBV20-1 and J usage is TRBJ2-1; tentatively, D is TRBD2 (5 bases). Trimming took 0 bases from V and 0 from J, leaving 12 bases between them. The CDR3 has 16 amino acids. Germline-derived CDR1 and CDR2 are DFQATT and SNEGSKA (reference sequence). CDR3 coding DNA: TGCAGTGCTAGAGACGGACGGAGGAGCTCCTACAATGAGCAGTTCTTC. Residues: CSARDGRRSSYNEQFF.

The sample holds many counts of this clonotype. This sequence joins TRBV6-6 and TRBJ1-1; 9 bases agree with TRBD1. The CDR3 spans 11 residues. Germline trimming cut 8 bases from V and 7 bases from J; bases unmatched to any gene: 2. Germline V gene lookup returns CDR1 MNHNY and CDR2 SVGAGI (reference sequence). The CDR3 bases are TGTGCCAGCGGACAGGGGATTGAAGCTTTCTTT. Translation: CASGQGIEAFF.

This clonotype appeared many times. One junction end disagrees with the germline gene, perhaps due to a read error. V usage is TRBV9 and J usage is TRBJ2-2; 12 bases fit TRBD2. The V gene's germline CDR1 is SGDLS and CDR2 YYNGEE. This CDR3 is built from 16 residues. Written as DNA, the CDR3 is TGTGCCAGCAGCGAGAGGACTAGCGGGAACCCCGGGGAGCTGTTTTTT. Residues: CASSERTSGNPGELFF.

This clonotype was counted ten times or more. This sequence joins TRBV29-1 and TRBJ2-7; possibly TRBD1 or TRBD2 for D (6 bases each). The CDR3 extends over 12 amino acids. Between the trimmed V and J ends, which lost 7 bases and 4 bases, there was a span of 14 bases. Germline CDR1 and CDR2: SQVTM and ANQGSEA. CDR3 sequence: CSAEGGGYEQYF. DNA of the CDR3: TGCAGCGCCGAAGGAGGGGGTTACGAGCAGTACTTC.

This clonotype is classed as medium-sized (0.01 to 0.1%). This chain joins TRBV24-1 and TRBJ2-1, with D maybe TRBD1 (6 bases). The CDR3 spans 15 residues. Deletions cut 3 bases from V and 6 bases from J, with 14 bases between. CDR1 and CDR2 from the germline V gene are KGHDR and SFDVKD. The CDR3 here is CATSDPYRVGNEQFF. CDR3 bases: TGTGCCACCAGTGATCCGTACAGGGTCGGCAATGAGCAGTTCTTC.

Many counts were recorded for this clonotype. This clone may be a read error of a much larger clone one base away. The rearrangement uses TRBV4-2 and TRBJ1-1; a weak D match, TRBD1 (6 bases). The length of the CDR3 is 14 residues. V was clipped by 2 bases and J by 7 bases, with 14 bases between them. The germline CDR1 and CDR2 sequences are LGHNA and YNFKEQ. CDR3 sequence: CASSQPGTFIEAFF. As DNA, the CDR3 is TGTGCCAGCAGCCAACCCGGGACATTTATTGAAGCTTTCTTT.